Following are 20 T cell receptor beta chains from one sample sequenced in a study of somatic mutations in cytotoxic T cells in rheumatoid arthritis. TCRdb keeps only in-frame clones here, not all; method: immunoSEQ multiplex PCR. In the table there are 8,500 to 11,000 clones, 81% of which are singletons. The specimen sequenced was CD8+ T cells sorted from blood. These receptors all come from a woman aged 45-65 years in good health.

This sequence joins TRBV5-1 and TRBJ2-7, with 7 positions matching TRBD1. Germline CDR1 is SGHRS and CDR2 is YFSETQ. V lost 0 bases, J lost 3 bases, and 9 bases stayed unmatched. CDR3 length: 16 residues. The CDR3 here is CASSLGQGHSHYEQYF. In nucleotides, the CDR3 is TGCGCCAGCAGCTTGGGACAGGGCCACAGCCACTACGAGCAGTACTTC.

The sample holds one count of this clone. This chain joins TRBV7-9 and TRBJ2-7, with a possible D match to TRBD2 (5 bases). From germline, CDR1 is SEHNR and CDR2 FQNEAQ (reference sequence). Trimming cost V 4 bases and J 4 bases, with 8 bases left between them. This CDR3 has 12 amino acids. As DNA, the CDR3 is TGTGCCAGCAGCTCGGACTTATACGAGCAGTACTTC. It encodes CASSSDLYEQYF.

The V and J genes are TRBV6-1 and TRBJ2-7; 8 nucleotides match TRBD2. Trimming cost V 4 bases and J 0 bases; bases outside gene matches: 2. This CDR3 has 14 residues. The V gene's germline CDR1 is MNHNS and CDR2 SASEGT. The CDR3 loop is CASSAAGGSYEQYF. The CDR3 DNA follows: TGTGCCAGCAGTGCCGCGGGGGGCTCCTACGAGCAGTACTTC.

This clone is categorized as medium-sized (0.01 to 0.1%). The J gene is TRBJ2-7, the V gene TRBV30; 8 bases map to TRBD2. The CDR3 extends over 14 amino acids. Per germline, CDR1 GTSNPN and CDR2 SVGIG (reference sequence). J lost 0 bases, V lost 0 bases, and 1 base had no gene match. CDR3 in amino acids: CAWSVGTSSYEQYF. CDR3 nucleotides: TGTGCCTGGAGTGTAGGGACTAGCTCCTACGAGCAGTACTTC.

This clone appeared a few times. The CDR3 sequence: CASSQEVGIAGISTYEQYF. CDR3 DNA: TGCGCCAGCAGCCAAGAGGTAGGGATAGCGGGGATTTCCACCTACGAGCAGTACTTC. V gene TRBV4-3 combines with J gene TRBJ2-7; 8 bases line up with TRBD2. This CDR3 region has 19 residues. The junction had 15 bases not matched to a gene; V was cut back by 0 bases and J by 2 bases. The V gene's germline CDR1 is LGHNA and CDR2 YSLEER.

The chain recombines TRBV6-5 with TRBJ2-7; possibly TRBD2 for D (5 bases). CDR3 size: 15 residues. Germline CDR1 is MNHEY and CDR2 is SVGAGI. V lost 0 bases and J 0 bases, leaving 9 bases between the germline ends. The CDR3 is CASSYSGASSYEQYF. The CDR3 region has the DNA TGTGCCAGCAGTTACTCGGGAGCTTCCTCCTACGAGCAGTACTTC.

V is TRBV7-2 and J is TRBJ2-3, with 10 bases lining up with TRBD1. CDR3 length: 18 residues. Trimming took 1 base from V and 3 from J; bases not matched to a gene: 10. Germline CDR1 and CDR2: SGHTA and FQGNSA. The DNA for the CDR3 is TGTGCCAGCAGCTTAGGTTTCCCGACAGGGGGCGCGACAGATACGCAGTATTTT. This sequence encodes CASSLGFPTGGATDTQYF.

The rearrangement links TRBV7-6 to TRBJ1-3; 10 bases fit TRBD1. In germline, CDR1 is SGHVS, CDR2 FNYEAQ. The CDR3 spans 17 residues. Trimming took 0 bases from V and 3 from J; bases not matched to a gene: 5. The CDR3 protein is CASSLALGQGYGNTIYF. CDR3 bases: TGTGCCAGCAGCTTAGCCCTGGGACAGGGGTATGGAAACACCATATATTTT.

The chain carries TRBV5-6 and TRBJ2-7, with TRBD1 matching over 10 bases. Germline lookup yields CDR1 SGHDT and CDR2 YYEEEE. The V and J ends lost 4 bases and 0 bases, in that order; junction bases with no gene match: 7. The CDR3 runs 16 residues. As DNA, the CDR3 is TGTGCCAGCAGCGATAACCGGGACAGGGGCTCCTACGAGCAGTACTTC. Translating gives CASSDNRDRGSYEQYF. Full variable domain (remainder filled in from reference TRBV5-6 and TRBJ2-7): DAGVTQSPTHLIKTRGQQVTLRCSPKSGHDTVSWYQQALGQGPQFIFQYYEEEERQRGNFPDRFSGHQFPNYSSELNVNALLLGDSALYLCASSDNRDRGSYEQYFGPGTRLTVT.

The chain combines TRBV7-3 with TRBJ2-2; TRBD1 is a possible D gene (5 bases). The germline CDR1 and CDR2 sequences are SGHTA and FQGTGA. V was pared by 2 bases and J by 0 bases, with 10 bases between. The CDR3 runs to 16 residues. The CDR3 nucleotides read TGTGCCAGCAGCTTAGGTCAGGACACGAACACCGGGGAGCTGTTTTTT. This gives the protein CASSLGQDTNTGELFF.

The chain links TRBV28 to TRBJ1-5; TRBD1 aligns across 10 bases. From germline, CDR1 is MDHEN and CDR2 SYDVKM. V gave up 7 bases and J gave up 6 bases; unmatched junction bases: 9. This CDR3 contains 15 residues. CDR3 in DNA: TGTGCCAGCACGTTCCAGGGACAGGGGCCTCAGCCCCAGCATTTT. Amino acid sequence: CASTFQGQGPQPQHF. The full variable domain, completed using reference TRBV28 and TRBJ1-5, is DVKVTQSSRYLVKRTGEKVFLECVQDMDHENMFWYRQDPGLGLRLIYFSYDVKMKEKGDIPEGYSVSREKKERFSLILESASTNQTSMYLCASTFQGQGPQPQHFGDGTRLSIL.

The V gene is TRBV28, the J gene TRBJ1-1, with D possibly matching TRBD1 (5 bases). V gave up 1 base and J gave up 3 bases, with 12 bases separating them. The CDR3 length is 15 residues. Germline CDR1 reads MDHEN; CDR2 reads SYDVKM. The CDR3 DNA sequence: TGTGCCAGCAGTTTATTTGGGGCGCGAGACACTGAAGCTTTCTTT. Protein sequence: CASSLFGARDTEAFF.

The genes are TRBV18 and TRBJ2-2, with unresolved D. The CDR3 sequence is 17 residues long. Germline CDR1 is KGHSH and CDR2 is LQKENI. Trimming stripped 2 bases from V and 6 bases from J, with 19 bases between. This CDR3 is CASSPDQSKWYAGELFF. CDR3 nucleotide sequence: TGTGCCAGCTCACCAGATCAGTCCAAATGGTACGCCGGGGAGCTGTTTTTT.

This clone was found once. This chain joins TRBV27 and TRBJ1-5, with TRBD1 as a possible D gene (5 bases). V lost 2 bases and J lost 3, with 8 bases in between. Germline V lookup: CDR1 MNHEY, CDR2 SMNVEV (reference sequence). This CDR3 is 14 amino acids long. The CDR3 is CASSLQGPNQPQHF. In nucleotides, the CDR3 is TGTGCCAGCAGTTTACAGGGCCCCAATCAGCCCCAGCATTTT.

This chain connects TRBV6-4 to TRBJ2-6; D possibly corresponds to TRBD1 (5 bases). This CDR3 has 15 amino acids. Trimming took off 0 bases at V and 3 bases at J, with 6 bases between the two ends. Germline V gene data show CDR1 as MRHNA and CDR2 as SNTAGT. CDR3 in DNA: TGTGCCAGCAGTGACTCAGGGGATGGGGCCAACGTCCTGACTTTC. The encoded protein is CASSDSGDGANVLTF.

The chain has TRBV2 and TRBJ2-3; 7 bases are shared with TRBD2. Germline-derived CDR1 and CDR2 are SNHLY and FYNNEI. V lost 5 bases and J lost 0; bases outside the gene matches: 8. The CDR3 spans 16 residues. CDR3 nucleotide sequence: TGTGCCAGCAGTAAGACTAGCAGGACTAGCACAGATACGCAGTATTTT. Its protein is CASSKTSRTSTDTQYF. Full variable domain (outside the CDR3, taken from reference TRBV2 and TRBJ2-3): EPEVTQTPSHQVTQMGQEVILRCVPISNHLYFYWYRQILGQKVEFLVSFYNNEISEKSEIFDDQFSVERPDGSNFTLKIRSTKLEDSAMYFCASSKTSRTSTDTQYFGPGTRLTVL.

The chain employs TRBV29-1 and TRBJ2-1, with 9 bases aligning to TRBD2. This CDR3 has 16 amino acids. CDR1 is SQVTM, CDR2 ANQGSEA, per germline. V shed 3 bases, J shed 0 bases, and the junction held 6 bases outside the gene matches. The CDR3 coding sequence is TGCAGCGTTGATTCTAGCGGGGCCAGCTCCTACAATGAGCAGTTCTTC. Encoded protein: CSVDSSGASSYNEQFF.

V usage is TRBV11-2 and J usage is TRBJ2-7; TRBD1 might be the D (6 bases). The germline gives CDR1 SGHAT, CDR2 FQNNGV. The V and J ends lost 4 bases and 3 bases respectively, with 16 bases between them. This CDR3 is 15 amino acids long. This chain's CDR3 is CASSSRTVRDYEQYF. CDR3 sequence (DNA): TGTGCCAGCAGCTCCAGGACAGTTCGAGACTACGAGCAGTACTTC.

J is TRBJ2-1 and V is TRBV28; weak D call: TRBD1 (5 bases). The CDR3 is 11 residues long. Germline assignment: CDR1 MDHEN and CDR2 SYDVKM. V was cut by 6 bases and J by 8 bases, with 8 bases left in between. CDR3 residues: CASRATDEQFF. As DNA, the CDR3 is TGTGCCAGCAGGGCGACAGATGAGCAGTTCTTC.

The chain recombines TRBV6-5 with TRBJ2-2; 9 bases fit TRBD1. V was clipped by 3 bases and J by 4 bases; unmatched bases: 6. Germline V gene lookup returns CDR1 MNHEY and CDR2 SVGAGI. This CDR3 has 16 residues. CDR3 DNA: TGTGCCAGCAGTTATTGGGACAGGGAAGCCACCGGGGAGCTGTTTTTT. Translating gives CASSYWDREATGELFF.